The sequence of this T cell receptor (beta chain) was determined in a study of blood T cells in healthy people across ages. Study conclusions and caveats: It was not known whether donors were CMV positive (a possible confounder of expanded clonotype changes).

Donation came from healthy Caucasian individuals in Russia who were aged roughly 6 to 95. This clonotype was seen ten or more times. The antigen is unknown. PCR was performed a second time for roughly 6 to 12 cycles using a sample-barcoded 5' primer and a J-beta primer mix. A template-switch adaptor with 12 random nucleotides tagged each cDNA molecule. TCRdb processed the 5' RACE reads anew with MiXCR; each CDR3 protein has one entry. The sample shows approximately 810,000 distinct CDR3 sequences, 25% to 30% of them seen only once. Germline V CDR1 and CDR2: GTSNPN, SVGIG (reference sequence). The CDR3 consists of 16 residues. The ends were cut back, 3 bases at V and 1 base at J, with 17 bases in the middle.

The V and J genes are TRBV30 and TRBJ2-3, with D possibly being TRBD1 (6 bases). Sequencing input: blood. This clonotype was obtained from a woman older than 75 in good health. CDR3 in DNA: TGTGCCTGGAGCGCTAAGGGGGAAACTCGCACAGATACGCAGTATTTT. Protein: CAWSAKGETRTDTQYF.